This is a list of T cell receptor beta chains from one sample in a study of naive CD8 T cells in extremely preterm neonates. TCRdb keeps only in-frame clones here, not all; method: immunoSEQ multiplex PCR. This table holds about 4,900 clones, roughly 97% found once. Material: naive CD8+ T cells from cord blood. Receptors originate from a newborn in good health. Each CDR3 is given with its conserved first and last residue. D genes are given only for firm matches. Clone sizes are given selectively: once, few, many, or a class where the clone is expanded.

abundance | j_gene | v_gene | d_gene | CDR3aa | CDR3nt
NA | TRBJ2-1 | TRBV6-4 | NA | CASSEGASGNEQFF | TGTGCCAGCAGTGAGGGGGCTAGCGGCAATGAGCAGTTCTTC
NA | TRBJ2-1 | TRBV9 | TRBD2 | CASSVKTSGGANEQFF | TGTGCCAGCAGCGTGAAGACTAGCGGGGGGGCCAATGAGCAGTTCTTC
NA | TRBJ1-2 | TRBV9 | NA | CASSPYREPNYGYTF | TGTGCCAGCAGCCCTTACAGAGAACCTAACTATGGCTACACCTTC
NA | TRBJ2-1 | TRBV10-2 | TRBD2 | CASSFLAGYNEQFF | TGCGCCAGCAGTTTTCTAGCGGGATACAATGAGCAGTTCTTC
NA | TRBJ2-1 | TRBV5-6 | NA | CASSLGTAPEQFF | TGTGCCAGCAGCTTGGGGACTGCTCCAGAGCAGTTCTTC
NA | TRBJ2-7 | TRBV2 | TRBD2 | CASSEEGLASAYEQYF | TGTGCCAGCAGTGAAGAAGGACTAGCGAGCGCCTACGAGCAGTACTTC
once | TRBJ2-1 | TRBV2 | TRBD2 | CASSDRLAGGPGEGEQFF | TGTGCCAGCAGTGATAGGCTAGCGGGAGGGCCAGGTGAGGGTGAGCAGTTCTTC
NA | TRBJ2-1 | TRBV27 | NA | CASSLAGTYNEQFF | TGTGCCAGCAGTTTAGCGGGCACCTACAATGAGCAGTTCTTC
NA | TRBJ2-5 | TRBV30 | NA | CAWSVLAKETQYF | TGTGCCTGGAGTGTGTTAGCGAAAGAGACCCAGTACTTC
NA | TRBJ1-1 | TRBV11-2 | NA | CASSLGGMGALNTEAFF | TGTGCCAGCAGCTTGGGCGGTATGGGGGCCCTGAACACTGAAGCTTTCTTT
NA | TRBJ2-5 | TRBV16 | TRBD1 | CASTPRDSQETQYF | TGTGCCAGCACCCCTAGGGACAGCCAAGAGACCCAGTACTTC
NA | TRBJ2-1 | TRBV5-1 | NA | CASSFGTGPNEQFF | TGCGCCAGCAGCTTCGGTACAGGGCCCAATGAGCAGTTCTTC
NA | TRBJ2-7 | TRBV5-4 | NA | CASSSRSGHEQYF | TGTGCCAGCAGCTCACGTAGCGGTCACGAGCAGTACTTC
NA | TRBJ1-3 | TRBV2 | NA | CASSARPVDTIYF | TGTGCCAGCAGTGCGAGGCCGGTGGACACCATATATTTT
NA | TRBJ2-5 | TRBV7-7 | TRBD1 | CASSPTGLQETQYF | TGTGCCAGCAGCCCGACAGGGCTCCAAGAGACCCAGTACTTC
NA | TRBJ2-7 | TRBV6-5 | NA | CASSYRDTYEQYF | TGTGCCAGCAGTTACCGGGACACCTACGAGCAGTACTTC
NA | TRBJ2-2 | TRBV6-5 | NA | CASSPGGDTGELFF | TGTGCCAGCAGCCCCGGGGGAGACACCGGGGAGCTGTTTTTT
NA | TRBJ2-5 | TRBV9 | TRBD1 | CASSVEGGEETQYF | TGTGCCAGCAGCGTAGAAGGGGGCGAAGAGACCCAGTACTTC
NA | TRBJ2-7 | TRBV10-3 | TRBD2 | CATSLAGISYEQYF | TGTGCCACCTCCCTAGCGGGGATCTCCTACGAGCAGTACTTC
NA | TRBJ2-7 | TRBV5-4 | NA | CASSLEAGGGEQYF | TGTGCCAGCAGCTTGGAGGCAGGGGGAGGCGAGCAGTACTTC
NA | TRBJ1-4 | TRBV30 | NA | CAWSPTNEKLFF | TGTGCCTGGAGCCCAACAAATGAAAAACTGTTTTTT
NA | TRBJ1-2 | TRBV9 | TRBD1 | CASTQGGNYGYTF | TGTGCCAGCACCCAGGGGGGCAACTATGGCTACACCTTC
once | TRBJ1-2 | TRBV19 | NA | CASSIGGNRYTF | TGTGCCAGTAGTATAGGCGGGAATCGCTACACCTTC
once | TRBJ1-1 | TRBV30 | NA | CAWSLGRVAFF | TGTGCCTGGAGTTTAGGGAGGGTAGCTTTCTTT
NA | TRBJ2-7 | TRBV7-9 | TRBD1 | CASSFRDRYEQYF | TGTGCCAGCAGCTTCCGGGACAGATACGAGCAGTACTTC
NA | TRBJ2-1 | TRBV5-1 | TRBD2 | CASSPTSGGAYNEQFF | TGCGCCAGCAGTCCCACAAGCGGGGGGGCCTACAATGAGCAGTTCTTC
NA | TRBJ2-7 | TRBV19 | TRBD1 | CASSRTGYEQYF | TGTGCCAGTAGTAGGACAGGCTACGAGCAGTACTTC
NA | TRBJ2-2 | TRBV9 | NA | CASSGKGAANTGELFF | TGTGCCAGCAGCGGGAAAGGGGCGGCGAACACCGGGGAGCTGTTTTTT
NA | TRBJ1-5 | TRBV15 | NA | CATSRSPPQGIGIEPQHF | TGTGCCACCAGCAGGAGCCCTCCGCAGGGAATAGGAATAGAGCCCCAGCATTTT
once | TRBJ1-1 | TRBV9 | NA | CASSAGGNTEAFF | TGTGCCAGCAGCGCCGGGGGGAACACTGAGGCTTTCTTT
NA | TRBJ2-5 | TRBV2 | TRBD2 | CASKEGSGGQETQYF | TGTGCCAGCAAGGAAGGTAGCGGGGGGCAAGAGACCCAGTACTTC
NA | TRBJ2-1 | TRBV27 | TRBD2 | CASSPSGRRDEQFF | TGTGCCAGCAGTCCTAGCGGGAGGAGGGATGAGCAGTTCTTC
NA | TRBJ2-3 | TRBV10-1 | NA | CASSEDLSGTDTQYF | TGCGCCAGCAGTGAGGATTTATCGGGCACAGATACGCAGTATTTT
NA | TRBJ1-1 | TRBV28 | NA | CASSLGGVTEAFF | TGTGCCAGCAGTTTAGGGGGGGTAACTGAAGCTTTCTTT
NA | TRBJ2-1 | TRBV11-2 | NA | CASSLRQPSYNEQFF | TGTGCCAGCAGCTTACGACAGCCCTCCTACAATGAGCAGTTCTTC
NA | TRBJ2-3 | TRBV6-6 | TRBD2 | CASSYSSGGGTDTQYF | TGTGCCAGCAGTTACTCGAGCGGGGGGGGCACAGATACGCAGTATTTT
once | TRBJ1-6 | TRBV12-5 | NA | CASGTGFNSPLHF | TGTGCTAGTGGCACAGGGTTTAATTCACCCCTCCACTTT
NA | TRBJ2-1 | TRBV9 | NA | CASSVGGGVRNEQFF | TGTGCCAGCAGCGTAGGAGGGGGGGTGAGGAATGAGCAGTTCTTC
NA | TRBJ2-7 | TRBV2 | TRBD2 | CASSGTSGSYEQYF | TGTGCCAGCAGTGGGACTAGTGGATCCTACGAGCAGTACTTC
NA | TRBJ1-2 | TRBV27 | TRBD1 | CASSPKPTGGYYGYTF | TGTGCCAGCAGTCCTAAACCGACAGGGGGCTACTATGGCTACACCTTC
once | TRBJ1-1 | TRBV29-1 | NA | CSVDRNTEAFF | TGCAGCGTTGACAGGAACACTGAAGCTTTCTTT
NA | TRBJ2-2 | TRBV9 | NA | CASSVEQAGELFF | TGTGCCAGCAGCGTAGAACAAGCCGGGGAGCTGTTTTTT
NA | TRBJ2-5 | TRBV11-3 | NA | CASSLRGQETQYF | TGTGCCAGCAGCTTAAGGGGCCAAGAGACCCAGTACTTC